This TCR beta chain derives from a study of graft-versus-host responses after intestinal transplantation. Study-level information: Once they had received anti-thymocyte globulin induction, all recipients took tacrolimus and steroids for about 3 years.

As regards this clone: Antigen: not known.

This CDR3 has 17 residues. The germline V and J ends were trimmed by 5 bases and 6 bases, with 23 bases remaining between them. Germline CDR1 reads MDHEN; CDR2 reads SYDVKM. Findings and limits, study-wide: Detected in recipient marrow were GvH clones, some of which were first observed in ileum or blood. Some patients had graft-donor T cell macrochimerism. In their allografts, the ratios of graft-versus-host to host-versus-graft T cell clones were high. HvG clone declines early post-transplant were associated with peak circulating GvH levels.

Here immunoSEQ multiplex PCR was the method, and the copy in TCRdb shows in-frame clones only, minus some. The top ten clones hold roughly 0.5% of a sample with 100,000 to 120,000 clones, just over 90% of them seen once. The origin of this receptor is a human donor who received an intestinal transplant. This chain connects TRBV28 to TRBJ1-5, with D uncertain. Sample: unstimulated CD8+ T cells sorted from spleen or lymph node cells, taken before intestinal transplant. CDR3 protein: CASSDLRTGRAGQPQHF. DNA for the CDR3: TGTGCCAGCAGTGATTTGAGAACCGGACGCGCTGGTCAGCCCCAGCATTTT.